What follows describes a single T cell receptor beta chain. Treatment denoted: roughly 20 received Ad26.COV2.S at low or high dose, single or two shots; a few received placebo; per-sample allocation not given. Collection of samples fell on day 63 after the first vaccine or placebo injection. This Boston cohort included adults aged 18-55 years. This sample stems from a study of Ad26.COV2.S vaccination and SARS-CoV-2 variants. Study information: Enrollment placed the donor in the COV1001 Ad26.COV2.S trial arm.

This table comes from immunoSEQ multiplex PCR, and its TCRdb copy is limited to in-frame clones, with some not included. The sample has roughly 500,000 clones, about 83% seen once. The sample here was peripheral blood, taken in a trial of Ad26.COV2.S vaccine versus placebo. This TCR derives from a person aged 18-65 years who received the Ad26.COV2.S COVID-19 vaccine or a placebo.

DNA of the CDR3: TGTGCCAGCTCACGCTCCGGGACAGATTACGAGCAGTACTTC. Its protein product is CASSRSGTDYEQYF. The chain joins TRBV18 to TRBJ2-7; TRBD1 aligns across 7 bases. J gave up 4 bases and V 4 bases, and 7 bases lay outside the gene matches. This CDR3 spans 14 amino acids. The germline V gene has CDR1 KGHSH and CDR2 LQKENI.